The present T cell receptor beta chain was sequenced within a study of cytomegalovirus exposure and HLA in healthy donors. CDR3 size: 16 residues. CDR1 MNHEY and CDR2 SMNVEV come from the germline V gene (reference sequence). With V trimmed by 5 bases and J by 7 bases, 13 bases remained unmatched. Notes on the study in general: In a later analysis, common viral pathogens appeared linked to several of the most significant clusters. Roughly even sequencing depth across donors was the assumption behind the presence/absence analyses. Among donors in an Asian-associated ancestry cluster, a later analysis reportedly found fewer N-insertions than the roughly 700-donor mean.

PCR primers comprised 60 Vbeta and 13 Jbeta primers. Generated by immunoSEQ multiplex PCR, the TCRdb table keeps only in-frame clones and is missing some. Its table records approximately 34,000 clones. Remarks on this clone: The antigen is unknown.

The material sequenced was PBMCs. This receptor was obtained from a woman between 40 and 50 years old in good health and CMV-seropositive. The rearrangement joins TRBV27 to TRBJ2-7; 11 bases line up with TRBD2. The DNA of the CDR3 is TGTGCCAGCAGTACTGGGACTAGCGGAACCACTAATGAGCAGTACTTC. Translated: CASSTGTSGTTNEQYF.